The 14 T cell receptor beta chains listed next were all sequenced from one sample in a study of T cells in women clearing cervical HPV infection. Method: immunoSEQ multiplex PCR; TCRdb's copy keeps in-frame clones and lacks some. Seen in this sample are 25,000 to 35,000 clones; the ten most common clones hold around 20%. What was sequenced was blood buffy coat. Receptors were obtained from a woman aged 18-70 years with a cervical HPV16 infection that either progressed to CIN3+ or cleared (not recorded which).

CDR3: CASSQSGSWRETQYF. CDR3 DNA (partial): TGTGCCAGCAGCCAGTCCGGGTCGTGGCGTGAGACG. The V call is TRBV14, the J call TRBJ2-3; D gene unclear. The read finishes 3 residues shy of the CDR3 end, and the germline J gene is used to complete it. Germline assignment: CDR1 SGHDN and CDR2 FVKESK. The CDR3 extends over 15 amino acids. The full variable domain, in which reference TRBV14 and TRBJ2-3 provide the parts outside the CDR3, is EAGVTQFPSHSVIEKGQTVTLRCDPISGHDNLYWYRRVMGKEIKFLLHFVKESKQDESGMPNNRFLAERTGGTYSTLKVQPAELEDSGVYFCASSQSGSWRETQYFGPGTRLTVL.

Comments on this clone: The read ends 3 residues early relative to the CDR3; the germline J gene fills the gap. The gene calls are TRBV7-8 and TRBJ1-5; D might be TRBD1 (5 bases). V was pared by 3 bases and J by 7 bases, with 16 bases between. Per the germline V gene, CDR1 is SGHVS and CDR2 is FQNEAQ. The CDR3 totals 15 residues. CDR3 DNA (partial): TGTGCCAGCAGCTTGGTCTGGGGGGGAGGGCAGCCC. Protein: CASSLVWGGGQP. From start to end, the CDR3 is CASSLVWGGGQPQHF.

A remark on this clone: The read halts 3 residues ahead of the CDR3 end, with the missing end drawn from the germline J gene. V usage is TRBV7-2 and J usage is TRBJ2-4, with D possibly called TRBD1 or TRBD2 (5 bases each). Per germline, CDR1 SGHTA and CDR2 FQGNSA. The CDR3 has 15 amino acids. Partial CDR3 DNA: TGTGCCAGCAGCGCAGGGTCTGGAGGTATCTATGGT. It specifies CASSAGSGGIYG. The full CDR3 protein is CASSAGSGGIYGQYF.

For this clone: The CDR3 goes on 3 residues after the read ends, and that part is filled in from the germline J gene. This chain links TRBV5-1 with TRBJ2-1; the match to TRBD2 covers 10 bases. The CDR3 runs to 15 residues. The V segment lost 2 bases and the J segment 8 bases; nucleotides outside the gene matches: 7. Germline V gene lookup returns CDR1 SGHRS and CDR2 YFSETQ. The CDR3 is CASSFGPSGSYEQFF. The CDR3 bases that were read are TGCGCCAGCAGCTTCGGGCCTAGCGGGAGTTATGAG.

Of note for this clone: The observed sequence ends 3 residues before the CDR3 terminus, with the missing tail filled in from the germline J gene. The chain joins TRBV2 to TRBJ1-2; TRBD1 matches at 9 bases. This CDR3 comprises 12 residues. Germline V lookup: CDR1 SNHLY, CDR2 FYNNEI. The CDR3 bases that were read are TGTGCCAGCAACAGGGACAGGGACGGC. Translating gives CASNRDRDG. The entire CDR3 sequence reads CASNRDRDGYTF.

With regard to this clone: The read gets to within 3 residues of the CDR3 end, and the germline J gene fills in the rest. The V and J genes are TRBV5-1 and TRBJ2-4; 9 nucleotides agree with TRBD2. The CDR3 contains 14 residues. Germline V gene data show CDR1 as SGHRS and CDR2 as YFSETQ. J gave up 8 bases and V 4 bases, and 7 bases lay outside the gene matches. CDR3 bases read: TGCGCCAGCAGCAAATTAGCGGGAGAGGACATT. This gives the protein CASSKLAGEDI. The entire CDR3 protein is CASSKLAGEDIQYF.

On this clone itself: The CDR3 extends 3 residues past the end of the read, so its final part is completed from the germline J gene. This chain connects TRBV5-8 to TRBJ2-7, with D maybe TRBD1 (5 bases). Per the germline V gene, CDR1 is SGHTS and CDR2 is YDEGEE. This CDR3 has 13 residues. The V and J ends lost 1 base and 6 bases respectively, with 11 bases between them. Partial CDR3 DNA: TGTGCCAGCAGCTTGAAATCAGGGATCGAG. The encoded protein is CASSLKSGIE. The entire CDR3 is CASSLKSGIEQYF.

For this clone: Read sequence stops 3 residues before the CDR3 end, and the germline J gene provides the missing end. The V gene is TRBV19, the J gene TRBJ2-2; 12 positions agree with TRBD2. J was trimmed by 7 bases and V by 3 bases; bases with no gene match: 6. The germline V gene encodes CDR1 LNHDA and CDR2 SQIVND (reference sequence). CDR3 length equals 16 residues. The CDR3 loop reads CASSIGLAGRVGELFF. CDR3 bases read: TGTGCCAGTAGTATTGGACTAGCGGGAAGGGTCGGGGAG. The complete variable domain, with remaining parts taken from reference TRBV19 and TRBJ2-2, reads DGGITQSPKYLFRKEGQNVTLSCEQNLNHDAMYWYRQDPGQGLRLIYYSQIVNDFQKGDIAEGYSVSREKKESFPLTVTSAQKNPTAFYLCASSIGLAGRVGELFFGEGSRLTVL.

Of note for this clone: The read gets to within 3 residues of the CDR3 end, and the germline J gene fills in the rest. The rearrangement joins TRBV6-1 to TRBJ1-1; perhaps TRBD1 as D (5 bases). This CDR3 comprises 15 residues. Trimming took off 4 bases at V and 0 bases at J, with 12 bases between the two ends. CDR1 and CDR2 from the germline V gene are MNHNS and SASEGT. CDR3 DNA, as far as it was read: TGTGCCAGCAGTGCCGGGACTGGCATGAACACTGAA. This sequence encodes CASSAGTGMNTE. The complete CDR3 protein is CASSAGTGMNTEAFF.

Worth noting for this clone: The CDR3 extends 3 residues past the end of the read, so its final part is completed from the germline J gene. The chain joins TRBV20-1 to TRBJ1-1; possible D gene TRBD1, 5 bases. The length of the CDR3 is 12 residues. Looked up from germline, CDR1 is DFQATT and CDR2 is SNEGSKA (reference sequence). Trimming left V 3 bases short and J 3 bases short, with 8 bases between. This chain's CDR3 is CSARTADTEAFF. CDR3 DNA (partial): TGCAGTGCTAGGACAGCAGACACTGAA.

As regards this clone: The read stops 3 residues short of the end of the CDR3; the missing end is completed from the germline J gene. This chain links TRBV20-1 with TRBJ2-1; 7 bases map to TRBD1. The CDR3 is 14 residues long. Losses at the gene ends were 0 bases for V and 2 bases for J; bases not matched to a gene: 1. Germline CDR1 is DFQATT and CDR2 is SNEGSKA (reference sequence). CDR3 in amino acids: CSAREGQPYNEQFF. The part of the CDR3 DNA that was read is TGCAGTGCTAGAGAGGGACAGCCCTACAATGAG.

Turning to this clone: Sequencing ends 3 residues short of the CDR3 end; the germline J gene provides the rest. The J gene is TRBJ2-4, the V gene TRBV2; possible D gene TRBD1, 6 bases. This CDR3 has 13 residues. CDR1 and CDR2 from the germline V gene are SNHLY and FYNNEI. CDR3 bases read: TGTGCCAGCAGTGAAGCGGGGGCCTATGGT. Its translation is CASSEAGAYG. The entire CDR3 protein is CASSEAGAYGQYF.

In regard to this clone: The CDR3 is cut off 3 residues early in the read; its end comes from the germline J gene. This chain joins TRBV6-2 or TRBV6-3 and TRBJ2-3; D uncertain. V lost 4 bases and J 6 bases, leaving 8 bases between the germline ends. Germline CDR1 reads MNHEY; CDR2 reads SVGEGT. This CDR3 has 12 residues. The part of the CDR3 DNA that was read is TGTGCCAGCAGTTTTGAGGTGGATACG. It encodes CASSFEVDT. The entire CDR3 protein reads CASSFEVDTQYF.

A word on this clone: The CDR3 extends 3 residues past the end of the read, so its final part is completed from the germline J gene. The chain employs TRBV11-2 and TRBJ2-3, with D possibly being TRBD2 (5 bases). V was shortened by 2 bases and J by 4 bases, with 10 bases between the two germline ends. The germline CDR1 and CDR2 sequences are SGHAT and FQNNGV. The CDR3 is made up of 14 amino acids. CDR3 region: CASSLSGVPDTQYF. The sequenced CDR3 bases are TGTGCCAGCAGCTTATCCGGGGTCCCAGATACG.